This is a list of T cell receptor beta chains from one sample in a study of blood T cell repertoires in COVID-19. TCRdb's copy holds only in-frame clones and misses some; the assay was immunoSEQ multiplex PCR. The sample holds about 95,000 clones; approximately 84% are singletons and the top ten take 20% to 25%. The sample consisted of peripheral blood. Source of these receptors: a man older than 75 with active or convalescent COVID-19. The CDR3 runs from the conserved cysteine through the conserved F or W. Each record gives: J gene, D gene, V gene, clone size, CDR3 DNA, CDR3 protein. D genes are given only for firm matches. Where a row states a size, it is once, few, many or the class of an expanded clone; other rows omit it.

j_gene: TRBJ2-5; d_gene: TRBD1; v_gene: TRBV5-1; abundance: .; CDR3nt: TGCGCCAGCAGCCGGGGGACAGGGTTCGGCCAAGAGACCCAGTACTTC; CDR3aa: CASSRGTGFGQETQYF
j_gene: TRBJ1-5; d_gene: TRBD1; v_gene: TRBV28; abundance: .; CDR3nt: TGTGCCAGCAGTTCCCCGCGGACAGGACATCAGCCCCAGCATTTT; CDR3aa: CASSSPRTGHQPQHF
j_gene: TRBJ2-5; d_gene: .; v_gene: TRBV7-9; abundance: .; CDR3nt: TGTGCCAGCAGCTTAGTTCTCCAAGAGACCCAGTACTTC; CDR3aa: CASSLVLQETQYF
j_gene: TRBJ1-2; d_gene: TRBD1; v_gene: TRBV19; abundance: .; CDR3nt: TGTGCCAGTAACCTCAGAACAGGGGATTGGGATGGCTACACCTTC; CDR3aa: CASNLRTGDWDGYTF
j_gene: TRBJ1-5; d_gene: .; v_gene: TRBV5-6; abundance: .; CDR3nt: TGTGCCAGCAGCTTGGCGGGAGTCCCTAGCAATCAGCCCCAGCATTTT; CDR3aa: CASSLAGVPSNQPQHF
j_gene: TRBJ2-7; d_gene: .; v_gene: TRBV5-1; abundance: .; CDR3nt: TGCGCCAGCAGCTTGGTGGCAGGTGGCCTAGCTTCCTCCTACGAGCAGTACTTC; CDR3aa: CASSLVAGGLASSYEQYF
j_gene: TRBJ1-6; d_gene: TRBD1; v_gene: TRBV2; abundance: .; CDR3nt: TGTGCCAGCAGTGACCACCGGGACAGAATTAATTCACCCCTCCACTTT; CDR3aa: CASSDHRDRINSPLHF
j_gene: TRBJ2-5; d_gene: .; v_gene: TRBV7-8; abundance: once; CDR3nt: TGTGCCAGCAGCTTAGCCCGTTTCGTGCGAGAGACCCAGTACTTC; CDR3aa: CASSLARFVRETQYF
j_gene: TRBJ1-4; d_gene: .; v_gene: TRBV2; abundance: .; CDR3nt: TGTGCCAGCAGTGAGAGTCCGGCAACTAATGAAAAACTGTTTTTT; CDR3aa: CASSESPATNEKLFF
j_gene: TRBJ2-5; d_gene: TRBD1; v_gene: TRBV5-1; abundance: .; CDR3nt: TGCGCCAGCAGCCGTCAGGGACAGCCGGTTCAAGAGACCCAGTACTTC; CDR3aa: CASSRQGQPVQETQYF
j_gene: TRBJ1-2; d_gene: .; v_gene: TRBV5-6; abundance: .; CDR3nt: TGTGCCAGCAGCTCGGCGGAGGGGATTGGCTACACCTTC; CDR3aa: CASSSAEGIGYTF
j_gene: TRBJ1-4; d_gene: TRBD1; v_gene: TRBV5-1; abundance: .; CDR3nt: TGCGCCAGCAGCTCCCAGGGGGGACAGGGTGTTAGAAAACTGTTTTTT; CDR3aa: CASSSQGGQGVRKLFF
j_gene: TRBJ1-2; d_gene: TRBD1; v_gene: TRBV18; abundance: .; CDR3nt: TGTGCCAGCTCACCCTCTGACAGGGGTGGAGGCTACACCTTC; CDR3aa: CASSPSDRGGGYTF
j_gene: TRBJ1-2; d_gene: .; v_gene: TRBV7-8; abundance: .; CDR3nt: TGTGCCAGCAGCTTGCTCCAGGGCTGGGGCTACACCTTC; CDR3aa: CASSLLQGWGYTF
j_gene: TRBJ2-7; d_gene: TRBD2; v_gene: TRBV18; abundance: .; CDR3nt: TGTGCCAGCTCACCGTTGGCGGGGGAAAGGGGCACCTACGAGCAGTACTTC; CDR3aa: CASSPLAGERGTYEQYF
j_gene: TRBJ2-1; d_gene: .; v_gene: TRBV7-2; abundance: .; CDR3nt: TGTGCCAGCAGCTTAGCGCGGGCAGAGGAGCAGTTCTTC; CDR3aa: CASSLARAEEQFF
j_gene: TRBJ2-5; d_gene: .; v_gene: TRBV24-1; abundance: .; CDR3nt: TGTGCCACCAGTGATTTGCCACCGGGGGATGAGACCCAGTACTTC; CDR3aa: CATSDLPPGDETQYF
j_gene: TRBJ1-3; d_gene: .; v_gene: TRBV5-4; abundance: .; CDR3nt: TGTGCCAGCAGCTTGGGCCCGGGTTCTGGAAACACCATATATTTT; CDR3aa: CASSLGPGSGNTIYF
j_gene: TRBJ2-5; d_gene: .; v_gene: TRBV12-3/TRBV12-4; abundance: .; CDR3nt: TGTGCCAGCAGTCTCAGGGAGACCCAGTACTTC; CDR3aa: CASSLRETQYF
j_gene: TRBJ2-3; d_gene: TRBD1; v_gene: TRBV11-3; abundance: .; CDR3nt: TGTGCCAGCAGCTTAGAGGGGGACAGGACCACAGATACGCAGTATTTT; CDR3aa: CASSLEGDRTTDTQYF
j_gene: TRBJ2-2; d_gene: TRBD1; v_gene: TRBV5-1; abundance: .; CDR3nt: TGCGCCAGCAGCAAAACAGGGGGCCCGAACACCGGGGAGCTGTTTTTT; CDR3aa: CASSKTGGPNTGELFF
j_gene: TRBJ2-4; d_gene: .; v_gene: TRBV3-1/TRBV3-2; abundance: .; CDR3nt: TGTGCCAGCAGCCAAGCCCAGGGTGGATGGGACAAGTACTTC; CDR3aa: CASSQAQGGWDKYF
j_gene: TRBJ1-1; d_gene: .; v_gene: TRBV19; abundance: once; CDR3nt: TGTGCCAGTAGTCCCCGGACAGCGAAAACTTTCTTT; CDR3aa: CASSPRTAKTFF
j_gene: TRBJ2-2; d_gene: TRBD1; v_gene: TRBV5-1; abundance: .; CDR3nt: TGCGCCAGCAGCTGGGGACAGCGAGAGGACACCGGGGAGCTGTTTTTT; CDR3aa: CASSWGQREDTGELFF
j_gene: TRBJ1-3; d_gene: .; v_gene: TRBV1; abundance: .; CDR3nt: TGCACCAGCAGCCACAGGGGAAGGCCTGGAAACACCATATATTTT; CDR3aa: CTSSHRGRPGNTIYF
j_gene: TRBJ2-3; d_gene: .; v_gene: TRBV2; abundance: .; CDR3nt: TGTGCCAGTAGGACGGAGGGTTCAGATACGCAGTATTTT; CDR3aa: CASRTEGSDTQYF
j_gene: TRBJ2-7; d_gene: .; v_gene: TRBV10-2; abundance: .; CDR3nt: TGCGCCAGCAGCCCGCGAGGGCTCGAGCAGTACTTC; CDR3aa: CASSPRGLEQYF
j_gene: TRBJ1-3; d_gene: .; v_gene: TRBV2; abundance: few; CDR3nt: TGTGCCAGCTCACGGACTTTAACTGGAAACACCATATATTTT; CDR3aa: CASSRTLTGNTIYF
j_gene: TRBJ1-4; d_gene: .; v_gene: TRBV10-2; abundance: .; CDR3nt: TGCGCCAGCAGGCCACAGGGAGCCAGAGAAAAACTGTTTTTT; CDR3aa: CASRPQGAREKLFF
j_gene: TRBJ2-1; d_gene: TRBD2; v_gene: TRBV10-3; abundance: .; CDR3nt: TGTGCCATCAGTGCACTAGCGGGGGGGCTAGACCCCTCCTACAATGAGCAGTTCTTC; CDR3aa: CAISALAGGLDPSYNEQFF
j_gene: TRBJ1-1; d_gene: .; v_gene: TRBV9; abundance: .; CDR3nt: TGTGCCAGCAGCCCTCAAGGATCAGGGTTAAAAAACACTGAAGCTTTCTTT; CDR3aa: CASSPQGSGLKNTEAFF
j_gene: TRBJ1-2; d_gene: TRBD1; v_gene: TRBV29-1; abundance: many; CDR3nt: TGCAGCGTTGAAGAGGCGGGACAGGGGTATGGCTACACCTTC; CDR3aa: CSVEEAGQGYGYTF
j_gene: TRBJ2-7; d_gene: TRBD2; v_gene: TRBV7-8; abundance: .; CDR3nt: TGTGCCAGCAGCTCGGGACTATCCTACGAGCAGTACTTC; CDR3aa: CASSSGLSYEQYF
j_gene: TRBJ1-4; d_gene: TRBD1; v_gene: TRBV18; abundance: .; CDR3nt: TGTGCCAGCTCACCACGGGACAGGGTCCTTGGGACTAATGAAAAACTGTTTTTT; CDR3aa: CASSPRDRVLGTNEKLFF
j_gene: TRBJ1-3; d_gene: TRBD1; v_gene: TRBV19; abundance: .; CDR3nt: TGTGCCAGTAGTATCACCGGGACAGACTTTGACTCTGGAAACACCATATATTTT; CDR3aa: CASSITGTDFDSGNTIYF
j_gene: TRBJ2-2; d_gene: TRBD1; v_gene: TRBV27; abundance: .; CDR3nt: TGTGCCAGCAGTCCGCGATTGACAGGGTCCGGGGAGCTGTTTTTT; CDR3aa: CASSPRLTGSGELFF
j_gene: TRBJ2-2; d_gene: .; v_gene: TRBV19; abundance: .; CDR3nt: TGTGCCAGTAGTATAGTAGGGACTGAAAACACCGGGGAGCTGTTTTTT; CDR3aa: CASSIVGTENTGELFF
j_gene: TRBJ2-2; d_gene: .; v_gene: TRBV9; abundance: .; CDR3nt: TGTGCCAGCAGCTTACAGTCGGTGGCCGGGGAGCTGTTTTTT; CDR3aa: CASSLQSVAGELFF
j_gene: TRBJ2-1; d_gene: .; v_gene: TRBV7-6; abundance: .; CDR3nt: TGTGCCAGCAGCTTAGTTGGGAGTGAGCAGTTCTTC; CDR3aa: CASSLVGSEQFF
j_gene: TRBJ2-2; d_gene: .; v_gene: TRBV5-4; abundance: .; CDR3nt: TGTGCCAGCAGCTCTGGCGGCAGGGGCGTCACCGGGGAGCTGTTTTTT; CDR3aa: CASSSGGRGVTGELFF
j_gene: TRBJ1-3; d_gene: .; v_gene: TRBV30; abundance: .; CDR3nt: TGTGCCTGGAGCCTGACAGTTACTGGAAACACCATATATTTT; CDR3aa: CAWSLTVTGNTIYF
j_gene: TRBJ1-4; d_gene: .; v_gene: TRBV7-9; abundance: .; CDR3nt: TGTGCCAGCAGCCCAGATGGGGGCCGCAGGGAAAAACTGTTTTTT; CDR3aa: CASSPDGGRREKLFF
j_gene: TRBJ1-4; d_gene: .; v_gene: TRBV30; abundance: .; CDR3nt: TGTGCCTGCCACGTGAGCTTGCTTAATGAAAAACTGTTTTTT; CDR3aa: CACHVSLLNEKLFF
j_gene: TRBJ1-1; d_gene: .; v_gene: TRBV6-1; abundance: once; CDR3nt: TGTGCCAGCAGTGAAGGCGGGATCAGGATGGCTGAAGCTTTCTTT; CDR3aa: CASSEGGIRMAEAFF
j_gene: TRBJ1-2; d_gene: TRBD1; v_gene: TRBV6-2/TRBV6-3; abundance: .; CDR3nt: TGTGCCAGCAGCTCTTATTCGGGACAGTTTGGCTACACCTTC; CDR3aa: CASSSYSGQFGYTF
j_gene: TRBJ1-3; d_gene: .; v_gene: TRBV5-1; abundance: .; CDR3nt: TGCGCCAGCAGCTTTCAAGGGGAGGACACCATATATTTT; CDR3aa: CASSFQGEDTIYF
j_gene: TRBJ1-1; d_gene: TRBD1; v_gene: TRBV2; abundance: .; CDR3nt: TGTGCCAGCAGTAACGGACAGGGGGTCACTGAAGCTTTCTTT; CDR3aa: CASSNGQGVTEAFF
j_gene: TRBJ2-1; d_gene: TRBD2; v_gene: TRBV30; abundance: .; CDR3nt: TGTGCCTGGAGTGTAGGAGCGGGGGGCGCTTACAATGAGCAGTTCTTC; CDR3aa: CAWSVGAGGAYNEQFF
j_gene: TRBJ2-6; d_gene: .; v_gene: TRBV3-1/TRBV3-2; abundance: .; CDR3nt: TGTGCCAGCAGCCGGGCAGGGGCCCGCTCTGGGGCCAACGTCCTGACTTTC; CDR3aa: CASSRAGARSGANVLTF
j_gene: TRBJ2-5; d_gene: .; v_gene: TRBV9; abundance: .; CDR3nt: TGTGCCAGCAGCAATACCGGGACACCAACACCCCAGGAGACCCAGTACTTC; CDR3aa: CASSNTGTPTPQETQYF
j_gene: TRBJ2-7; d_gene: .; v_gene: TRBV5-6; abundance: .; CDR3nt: TGTGCCAGCAGCTCCTTTCGTCTCGAGCAGTACTTC; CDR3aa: CASSSFRLEQYF
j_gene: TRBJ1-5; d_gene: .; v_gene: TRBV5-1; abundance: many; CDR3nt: TGCGCCAGCAGCTTGGTGGCGGGGGTTTTGGCCCGGGTTTTTGCCCAGCATTTT; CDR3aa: CASSLVAGVLARVFAQHF